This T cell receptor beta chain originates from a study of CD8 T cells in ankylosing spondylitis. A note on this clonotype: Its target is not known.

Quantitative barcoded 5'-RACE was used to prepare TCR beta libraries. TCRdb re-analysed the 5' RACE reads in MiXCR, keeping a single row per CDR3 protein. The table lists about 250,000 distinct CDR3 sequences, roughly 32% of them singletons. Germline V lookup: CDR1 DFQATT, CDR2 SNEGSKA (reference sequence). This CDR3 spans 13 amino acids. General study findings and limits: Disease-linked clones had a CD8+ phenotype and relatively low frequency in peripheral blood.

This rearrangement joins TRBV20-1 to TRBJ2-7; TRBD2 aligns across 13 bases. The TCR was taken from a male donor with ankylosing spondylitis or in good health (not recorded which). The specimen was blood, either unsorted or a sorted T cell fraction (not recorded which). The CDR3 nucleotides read TGCAGCGTACTAGCGGGGGGGTCCTACGAGCAGTACTTC. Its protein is CSVLAGGSYEQYF.